Detailed here is one T cell receptor (beta chain). Its binding antigen is unknown. One base away there is no much larger clone; base qualities are not given. A patient counted as having stable Graves' hyperthyroidism if no progression to ophthalmopathy occurred over 18 months of follow-up. Hyperthyroidism patients were newly diagnosed, had a disease duration of under 2 months, and were aged 18 to 65 years. Patients with uncontrolled infections, other autoimmune diseases, pregnancy or lactation were excluded. Diagnoses were established on the basis of clinical symptoms, serum thyroxine and TRAb, thyroid ultrasound, and orbital computed tomography. PBMCs were isolated from 7.5 to 10 ml of fresh peripheral blood by Ficoll-Paque density gradient centrifugation. Trizol reagent was used to extract total RNA, and RNA quality was then checked on an Agilent 2100 Bioanalyzer. The data originate from a study of T cells in Graves' hyperthyroidism and ophthalmopathy (dated by TCRdb to the late 2010s). Background on the whole study: Peripheral blood samples were taken at the time of initial diagnosis, prior to any treatment. A discovery cohort of about 96 patients, about 40 with Graves' ophthalmopathy and about 58 with stable Graves' hyperthyroidism, was used to find distinguishing TCR V-J signatures. For training and testing, the 100 or so patients in the discovery cohort were randomly divided in a 7:3 ratio. Prospective prediction of ophthalmopathy was tested in an independent validation cohort of some 20 hyperthyroidism patients and 15 to 17 patients who later progressed to ophthalmopathy. The paper reports TCR Vbeta CDR3 sequencing of 135 peripheral blood samples: around 45 ophthalmopathy, under 80 hyperthyroidism and around 17 progressor patients. In about 6 Graves' hyperthyroidism patients, the study also compared T-cell repertoires from thyroid tissue with T-cell repertoires from blood. Following sampling, methimazole starting at 30 mg daily was given to hyperthyroidism patients, and high-dose intravenous methylprednisolone was given to ophthalmopathy patients. What the research found in general, with its limitations: In validation, the model predicted progression to ophthalmopathy with around 71% sensitivity and 72% to 75% specificity, a median of roughly seven months before onset. Most expanded thyroid clonotypes (frequency above 0.001) were also detected in blood, a finding suggesting that blood repertoires may reflect thyroid immune responses. In cross-validation, a model built on a 13 V-J signature told ophthalmopathy apart from stable hyperthyroidism with approximately 90% sensitivity and around 81% specificity, and in testing the same model reached 80%/75%. No statistical method was used to set the sample size in advance, and investigators knew the group allocation.

TCR beta CDR3 regions were amplified from RNA transcripts. The first round of RT-PCR for the TCR CDR3 was performed with the HTBI primer set and the Qiagen OneStep RT-PCR kit. A second multiplex PCR round built the libraries, followed by size selection and purification. Libraries were sequenced paired-end with 100 bp reads on an Illumina HiSeq2000. Turning to the authors' computational methods: SOAPnuke was used to process the raw data, removing reads that contained adapters or uncalled bases, had a mean Phred below 15, or lacked an exact match to the constant primer or identifier. COPE v1.2.5 was used to merge the high-quality paired reads, and each unique nucleotide sequence was defined as a clonotype. MiTCR v1.1 was used to align the clonotypes against IMGT TRBV, TRBD and TRBJ reference segments. The analysis was restricted to V-J combinations with a frequency above 0.0001, which together covered over 99% of the repertoires. The TCS score was defined as F50 (clonal expansion) divided by E x V (chaos), with BLOSUM62-based TCRdist calculated between CDR3 peptides within each V-J. Welch's t-statistics and random forest reduced around 510 V-J features to about 12, which were used in a naive Bayes classifier (R e1071). TCRdb's own reprocessing of the public reads used fastp at Q25 and MiXCR and kept productive beta chains. Each CDR3 protein gets just one entry, which takes the most common genes and DNA from the rows behind it. TCRdb's processing, not the authors' own work, is the source of the V and J calls. The sample table holds approximately 480,000 distinct CDR3 sequences, of which around 21% were seen once. Together, the top ten hold around a quarter of the sample.

CDR1 and CDR2, per the germline V gene, are SGHRS and YFSETQ. Including cysteine and phenylalanine, the CDR3 has 16 amino acids. Only CDR3 DNA is held: 48 bases, read in frame from base 1. V was cut back by 0 bases and J by 3 bases, leaving a gap of 15 bases between them. The sequence links TRBV5-1 to TRBJ2-5, and the D gene may be TRBD2, 6 bases matching. This clonotype was sampled from a young man with Graves' hyperthyroidism. Sequencing was done on a sample of blood. The sequenced DNA: TGCGCCAGCAGCTTGGCCCGGGGAGGCGGTAAAGAGACCCAGTACTTC. Translation gives CASSLARGGGKETQYF.